These 20 T cell receptor beta chains were all obtained from the same sample, sequenced in a study of T cell responses to AZD1222 COVID-19 vaccine. Generated by immunoSEQ multiplex PCR, the TCRdb table keeps only in-frame clones and is missing some. The data hold some 180,000 clones, with about nine tenths observed a single time. The specimen comprised peripheral blood, sampled 28 days after the second AZD1222 dose. These receptors were collected from an adult who received the AZD1222 COVID-19 vaccine.

This chain links TRBV2 with TRBJ2-1, with 8 bases identical to TRBD2. Germline trimming cut 3 bases from V and 7 bases from J; bases unmatched to any gene: 11. The CDR3 has 16 amino acids. CDR1 and CDR2 (germline): SNHLY, FYNNEI. The CDR3 bases are TGTGCCAGCAGTGAGGGTAGCGGGATGGGATTGAATGAGCAGTTCTTC. Translating it yields CASSEGSGMGLNEQFF.

This rearrangement joins TRBV5-1 to TRBJ1-1, with D unclear. Germline V gene lookup returns CDR1 SGHRS and CDR2 YFSETQ. V dropped 2 bases and J dropped 1 base, with 6 bases sitting between them. The CDR3 has 13 amino acids. CDR3 DNA sequence: TGCGCCAGCAGCTTCGGGGAGAACACTGAAGCTTTCTTT. This codes for CASSFGENTEAFF.

The chain joins TRBV5-1 to TRBJ2-7; no clear D gene. From germline, CDR1 is SGHRS and CDR2 YFSETQ. V lost 7 bases and J lost 5, with 22 bases in between. The CDR3 is 15 amino acids. This CDR3 is CASGWSTSPIDEQYF. The CDR3 region has the DNA TGCGCCAGCGGTTGGAGTACCAGTCCCATCGACGAGCAGTACTTC.

This chain links TRBV29-1 with TRBJ2-4, with 10 bases aligning to TRBD2. J was trimmed by 5 bases and V by 0 bases; bases with no gene match: 1. CDR1 is SQVTM, CDR2 ANQGSEA, per germline. This CDR3 has 14 amino acids. CDR3 sequence: CSVEDLAGENIQYF. CDR3 sequence (DNA): TGCAGCGTTGAAGATCTAGCGGGAGAAAACATTCAGTACTTC. Full variable domain (remainder filled in from reference TRBV29-1 and TRBJ2-4): SAVISQKPSRDICQRGTSLTIQCQVDSQVTMMFWYRQQPGQSLTLIATANQGSEATYESGFVIDKFPISRPNLTFSTLTVSNMSPEDSSIYLCSVEDLAGENIQYFGAGTRLSVL.

This chain uses TRBV6-5 with TRBJ1-2; 10 nucleotides agree with TRBD1. V trimming: 3 bases; J trimming: 6 bases; junction bases outside the gene matches: 7. Per the germline V gene, CDR1 is MNHEY and CDR2 is SVGAGI. The CDR3 totals 15 residues. CDR3 sequence (DNA): TGTGCCAGCAGTTATTCCGGGACAGGGGCGAATGGCTACACCTTC. Translating it yields CASSYSGTGANGYTF.

The chain couples TRBV30 to TRBJ1-6, with D unclear. The V end lost 8 bases, the J end lost 1 base, and 9 bases lay between the germline ends. Germline loops: CDR1 GTSNPN, CDR2 SVGIG (reference sequence). The CDR3 length is 13 residues. CDR3 bases: TGTGCCGGCATGGGGTCCTATAATTCACCCCTCCACTTT. Translating gives CAGMGSYNSPLHF.

The J gene is TRBJ2-1, the V gene TRBV10-3, with 10 bases identical to TRBD2. V shed 4 bases and J 2 bases; nucleotides not matched to a gene: 8. The CDR3 spans 17 residues. Per germline, CDR1 ENHRY and CDR2 SYGVKD. The CDR3 protein is CAISVGPSGGPYNEQFF. DNA of the CDR3: TGTGCCATCAGTGTGGGGCCTAGCGGGGGTCCCTACAATGAGCAGTTCTTC.

The genes are TRBV28 and TRBJ2-7; D gene ambiguous. CDR1 and CDR2 (germline): MDHEN, SYDVKM. There are 12 residues in the CDR3. V lost 4 bases and J lost 3, with 7 bases in between. The CDR3 is CASSSYLYEQYF. The CDR3 DNA reads TGTGCCAGCAGTTCTTACCTCTACGAGCAGTACTTC.

This chain connects TRBV7-2 to TRBJ1-1; 8 positions agree with TRBD1. CDR3 length equals 13 residues. The V segment lost 6 bases and the J segment 11 bases; nucleotides outside the gene matches: 11. Germline CDR1 reads SGHTA; CDR2 reads FQGNSA. In DNA form, the CDR3 reads TGTGCCAGCAGGCGGGACAGGATAGGTTTGGCTTTCTTT. Its protein is CASRRDRIGLAFF.

The chain combines TRBV9 with TRBJ1-4; 10 bases are a match to TRBD1. Germline V CDR1 and CDR2: SGDLS, YYNGEE. This CDR3 region has 16 residues. V was pared by 2 bases and J by 3 bases, with 4 bases of the junction left unmatched. CDR3 sequence (DNA): TGTGCCAGCAGCGTGAGGGGACAGGGGCCTAATGAAAAACTGTTTTTT. Translated, it gives CASSVRGQGPNEKLFF.

This clone appeared a single time. This chain uses TRBV5-1 with TRBJ2-3; 7 bases match TRBD1. Germline V gene lookup returns CDR1 SGHRS and CDR2 YFSETQ. J lost 4 bases, V lost 2 bases, and 4 bases had no gene match. The CDR3 runs to 14 residues. CDR3 residues: CASSFLDRADTQYF. Written as DNA, the CDR3 is TGCGCCAGCAGCTTCCTTGACAGGGCAGATACGCAGTATTTT.

The J gene is TRBJ2-7, the V gene TRBV19, with D tentatively TRBD1 or TRBD2 (5 bases each). Per germline, CDR1 LNHDA and CDR2 SQIVND (reference sequence). The length of the CDR3 is 15 residues. V was trimmed by 4 bases and J by 0 bases, leaving 13 bases between them. CDR3 amino acids: CASSTEWGTSYEQYF. The CDR3 nucleotides are TGTGCCAGTAGTACCGAGTGGGGGACCTCCTACGAGCAGTACTTC.

The chain combines TRBV6-5 with TRBJ2-3, with D perhaps matching TRBD2 (7 bases). Trimming took 11 bases from V and 4 from J, leaving 22 bases between them. Per germline, CDR1 MNHEY and CDR2 SVGAGI. The CDR3 covers 15 residues. CDR3 protein: CASSPGGHRADTQYF. DNA of the CDR3: TGTGCCTCCAGCCCCGGGGGGCATCGTGCAGATACGCAGTATTTT.

The gene calls are TRBV5-4 and TRBJ2-2; D possibly corresponds to TRBD2 (7 bases). Germline V gene sequence: CDR1 SGHNT, CDR2 YYREEE (reference sequence). CDR3 length equals 15 residues. V was trimmed by 3 bases and J by 7 bases, leaving 16 bases between them. DNA of the CDR3: TGTGCCAGCAGCTGGGGGGGCGTTCACGGCGGGGAGCTGTTTTTT. Its translation is CASSWGGVHGGELFF.

V and J are TRBV5-6 and TRBJ2-3; 8 nucleotides line up with TRBD1. The length of the CDR3 is 16 residues. Per the germline V gene, CDR1 is SGHDT and CDR2 is YYEEEE. Trimming at V came to 4 bases and at J to 4 bases, leaving 11 bases not matched to a gene. CDR3 protein: CASSPSGGVWPDTQYF. In DNA form, the CDR3 reads TGTGCCAGCAGCCCTTCAGGGGGCGTTTGGCCAGATACGCAGTATTTT. Filled out from reference TRBV5-6 and TRBJ2-3, the complete variable domain reads DAGVTQSPTHLIKTRGQQVTLRCSPKSGHDTVSWYQQALGQGPQFIFQYYEEEERQRGNFPDRFSGHQFPNYSSELNVNALLLGDSALYLCASSPSGGVWPDTQYFGPGTRLTVL.

This clone was seen only a few times. The chain carries TRBV3-1 (or the pseudogene TRBV3-2) and TRBJ1-1; D is uncertain. Deletions cut 2 bases from V and 8 bases from J, with 12 bases between. The CDR3 is 13 residues long. Germline CDR1 reads LGHDT; CDR2 reads YNNKEL (reference sequence). The CDR3 bases are TGTGCCAGCAGCCAAAACATTGGGGAAGAAGCTTTCTTT. As protein: CASSQNIGEEAFF.

The chain has TRBV18 and TRBJ1-2; 9 nucleotides line up with TRBD1. V was clipped by 8 bases and J by 3 bases; unmatched bases: 7. CDR3 length: 14 residues. From germline, CDR1 is KGHSH and CDR2 LQKENI. The chain's CDR3 is CASTQTGGDYGYTF. The CDR3 DNA is TGTGCCAGCACCCAGACAGGGGGAGACTATGGCTACACCTTC. The full variable domain, rest sourced from reference TRBV18 and TRBJ1-2, is NAGVMQNPRHLVRRRGQEARLRCSPMKGHSHVYWYRQLPEEGLKFMVYLQKENIIDESGMPKERFSAEFPKEGPSILRIQQVVRGDSAAYFCASTQTGGDYGYTFGSGTRLTVV.

The rearrangement links TRBV3-1 (or the pseudogene TRBV3-2) to TRBJ1-2; no clear D. The length of the CDR3 is 14 residues. Trimming took 0 bases from V and 1 from J, leaving 6 bases between them. Germline CDR1 and CDR2: LGHDT and YNNKEL (reference sequence). The CDR3 bases are TGTGCCAGCAGCCAAGAAACCAGTAACTATGGCTACACCTTC. As protein: CASSQETSNYGYTF.

The chain links TRBV21-1 to TRBJ2-3; the D call in the table, TRBD2, was not verified against the DNA. TRBV21-1 constitutes a pseudogene. The CDR3 spans 15 residues. The CDR3 loop reads CASSKVGGSTDTQYF. Here the CDR3 DNA reads TGTGCCAGCAGCAAAGTCGGCGGGAGTACAGATACGCAGTATTTT.

The chain links TRBV11-3 to TRBJ1-4; 9 nucleotides align to TRBD1. The V gene end was trimmed by 1 base and the J gene end by 4 bases; junction bases not matched to a gene: 4. This CDR3 spans 16 amino acids. Germline CDR1 and CDR2: SGHNT and YENEEA. Here the CDR3 reads CASSLAAGQGNEKLFF. For the CDR3, the DNA is TGTGCCAGCAGCTTAGCAGCGGGACAGGGTAATGAAAAACTGTTTTTT. The variable domain in full, with the rest retrieved from reference TRBV11-3 and TRBJ1-4, is EAGVVQSPRYKIIEKKQPVAFWCNPISGHNTLYWYLQNLGQGPELLIRYENEEAVDDSQLPKDRFSAERLKGVDSTLKIQPAELGDSAVYLCASSLAAGQGNEKLFFGSGTQLSVL.